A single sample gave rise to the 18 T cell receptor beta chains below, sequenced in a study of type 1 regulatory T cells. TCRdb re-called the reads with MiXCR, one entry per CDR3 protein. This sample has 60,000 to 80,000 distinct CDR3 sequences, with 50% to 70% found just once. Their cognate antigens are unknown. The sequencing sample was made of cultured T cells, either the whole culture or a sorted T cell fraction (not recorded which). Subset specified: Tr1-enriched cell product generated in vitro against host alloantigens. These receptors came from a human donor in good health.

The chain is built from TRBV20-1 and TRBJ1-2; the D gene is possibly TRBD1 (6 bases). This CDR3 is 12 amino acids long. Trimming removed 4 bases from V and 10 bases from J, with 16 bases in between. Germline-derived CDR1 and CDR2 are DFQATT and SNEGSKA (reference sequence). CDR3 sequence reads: CSATPGGLDYTF. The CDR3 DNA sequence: TGCAGTGCTACCCCGGGGGGCTTGGACTACACCTTC.

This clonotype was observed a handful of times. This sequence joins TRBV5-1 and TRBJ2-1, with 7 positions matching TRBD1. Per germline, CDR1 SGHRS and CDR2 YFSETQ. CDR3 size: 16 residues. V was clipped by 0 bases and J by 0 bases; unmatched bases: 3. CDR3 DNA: TGCGCCAGCAGCTTGGGAGGGGGCAGCTCCTACAATGAGCAGTTCTTC. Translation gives CASSLGGGSSYNEQFF.

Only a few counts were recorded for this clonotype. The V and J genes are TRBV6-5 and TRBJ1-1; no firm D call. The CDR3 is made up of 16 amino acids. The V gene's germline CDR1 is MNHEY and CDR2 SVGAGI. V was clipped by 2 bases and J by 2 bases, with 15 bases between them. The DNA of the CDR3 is TGTGCCAGCAGTTACGGGGTCGGGAGGGCAAACACTGAAGCTTTCTTT. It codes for CASSYGVGRANTEAFF.

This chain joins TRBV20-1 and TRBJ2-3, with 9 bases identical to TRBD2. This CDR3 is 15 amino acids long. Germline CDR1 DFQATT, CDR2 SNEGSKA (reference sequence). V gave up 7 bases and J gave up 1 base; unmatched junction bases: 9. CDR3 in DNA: TGCAGTGTGGGCGGGAGGGCCATCGGCACAGATACGCAGTATTTT. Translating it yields CSVGGRAIGTDTQYF.

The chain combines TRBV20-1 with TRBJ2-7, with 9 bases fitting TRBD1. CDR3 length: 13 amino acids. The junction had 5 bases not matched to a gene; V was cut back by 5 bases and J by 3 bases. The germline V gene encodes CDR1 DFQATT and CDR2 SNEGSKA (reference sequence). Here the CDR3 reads CSAVGTGIYEQYF. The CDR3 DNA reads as TGCAGTGCTGTCGGGACAGGGATCTACGAGCAGTACTTC.

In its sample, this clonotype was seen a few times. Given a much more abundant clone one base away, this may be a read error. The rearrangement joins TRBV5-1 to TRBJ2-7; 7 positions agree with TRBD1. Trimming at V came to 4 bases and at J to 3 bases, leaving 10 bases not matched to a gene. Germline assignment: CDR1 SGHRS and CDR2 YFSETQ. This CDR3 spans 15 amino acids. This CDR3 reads CASSIPGQRFYEQYF. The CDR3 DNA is TGCGCCAGCAGCATCCCGGGACAGAGGTTCTACGAGCAGTACTTC. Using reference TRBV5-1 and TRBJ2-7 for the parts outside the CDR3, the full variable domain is KAGVTQTPRYLIKTRGQQVTLSCSPISGHRSVSWYQQTPGQGLQFLFEYFSETQRNKGNFPGRFSGRQFSNSRSEMNVSTLELGDSALYLCASSIPGQRFYEQYFGPGTRLTVT.

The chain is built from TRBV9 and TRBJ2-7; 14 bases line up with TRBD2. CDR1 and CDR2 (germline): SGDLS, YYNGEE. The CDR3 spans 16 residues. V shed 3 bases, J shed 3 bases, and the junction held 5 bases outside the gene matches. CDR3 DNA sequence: TGTGCCAGCAGCGCTCAAGGGACTAGCGGGAGCTACGAGCAGTACTTC. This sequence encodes CASSAQGTSGSYEQYF. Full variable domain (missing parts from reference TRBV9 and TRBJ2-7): DSGVTQTPKHLITATGQRVTLRCSPRSGDLSVYWYQQSLDQGLQFLIQYYNGEERAKGNILERFSAQQFPDLHSELNLSSLELGDSALYFCASSAQGTSGSYEQYFGPGTRLTVT.

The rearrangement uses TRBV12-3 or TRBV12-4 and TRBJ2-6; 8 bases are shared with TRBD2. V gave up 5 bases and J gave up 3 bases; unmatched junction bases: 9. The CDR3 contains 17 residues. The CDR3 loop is CASSPSGRGLGANVLTF. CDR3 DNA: TGTGCCAGCAGTCCCAGCGGGAGAGGTCTTGGGGCCAACGTCCTGACTTTC.

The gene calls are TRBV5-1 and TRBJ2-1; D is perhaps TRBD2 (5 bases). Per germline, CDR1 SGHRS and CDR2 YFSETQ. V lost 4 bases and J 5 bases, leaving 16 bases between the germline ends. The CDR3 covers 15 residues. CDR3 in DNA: TGCGCCAGCAGCGTGGACTCGTGGTTGGACAATGAGCAGTTCTTC. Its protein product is CASSVDSWLDNEQFF. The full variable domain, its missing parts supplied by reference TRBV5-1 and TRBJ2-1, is KAGVTQTPRYLIKTRGQQVTLSCSPISGHRSVSWYQQTPGQGLQFLFEYFSETQRNKGNFPGRFSGRQFSNSRSEMNVSTLELGDSALYLCASSVDSWLDNEQFFGPGTRLTVL.

CDR3 DNA sequence: TGTGCCAGCAGCTTAGCTCCGAGACAGGGAACCTCCACAACTAATGAAAAACTGTTTTTT. The encoded protein is CASSLAPRQGTSTTNEKLFF. The chain has TRBV11-3 and TRBJ1-4, with 7 bases fitting TRBD1. The CDR3 consists of 20 residues. Germline loops: CDR1 SGHNT, CDR2 YENEEA. Germline trimming cut 1 base from V and 0 bases from J; bases unmatched to any gene: 14.

CDR3: CASSYETDSYEQYF. The CDR3 nucleotides read TGTGCCAGCAGTTATGAGACGGATTCCTACGAGCAGTACTTC. The rearrangement uses TRBV28 and TRBJ2-7; the D is unclear. From germline, CDR1 is MDHEN and CDR2 SYDVKM. V was shortened by 4 bases and J by 1 base, with 11 bases between the two germline ends. This CDR3 comprises 14 residues. The variable domain in full, completed from reference TRBV28 and TRBJ2-7, reads DVKVTQSSRYLVKRTGEKVFLECVQDMDHENMFWYRQDPGLGLRLIYFSYDVKMKEKGDIPEGYSVSREKKERFSLILESASTNQTSMYLCASSYETDSYEQYFGPGTRLTVT.

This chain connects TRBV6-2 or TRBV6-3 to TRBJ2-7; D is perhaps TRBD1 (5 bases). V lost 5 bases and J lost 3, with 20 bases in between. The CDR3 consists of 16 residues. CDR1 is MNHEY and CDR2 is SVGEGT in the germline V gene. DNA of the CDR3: TGTGCCAGCAGTGGAGACCGCTTCAGGGTGGACTACGAGCAGTACTTC. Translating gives CASSGDRFRVDYEQYF.

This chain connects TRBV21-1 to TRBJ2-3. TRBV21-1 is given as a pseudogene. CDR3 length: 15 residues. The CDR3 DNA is TGTGCCAGCAGCACAGGCGGCGCTAGCACAGATACGCAGTATTTT. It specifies CASSTGGASTDTQYF.

The CDR3 bases are TGCGCCAGCAGCTTGGGTGTCGGGCTAGAAGCTTTCTTT. It specifies CASSLGVGLEAFF. This sequence joins TRBV5-1 and TRBJ1-1, with no clear D. The CDR3 totals 13 residues. Germline V gene sequence: CDR1 SGHRS, CDR2 YFSETQ. V gave up 0 bases and J gave up 8 bases, with 11 bases separating them.

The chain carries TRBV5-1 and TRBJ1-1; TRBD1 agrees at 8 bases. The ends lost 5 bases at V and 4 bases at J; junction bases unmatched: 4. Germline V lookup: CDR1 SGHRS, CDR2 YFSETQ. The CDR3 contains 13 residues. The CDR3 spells CASSPQGGTEAFF. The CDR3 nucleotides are TGCGCCAGCAGTCCACAGGGGGGCACTGAAGCTTTCTTT.

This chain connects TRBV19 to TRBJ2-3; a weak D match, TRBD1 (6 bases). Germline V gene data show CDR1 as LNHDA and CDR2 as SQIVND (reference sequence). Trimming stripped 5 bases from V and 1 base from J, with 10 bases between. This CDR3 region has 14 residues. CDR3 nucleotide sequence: TGTGCCAGTAGTCCCCGGACAGGCACAGATACGCAGTATTTT. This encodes CASSPRTGTDTQYF.

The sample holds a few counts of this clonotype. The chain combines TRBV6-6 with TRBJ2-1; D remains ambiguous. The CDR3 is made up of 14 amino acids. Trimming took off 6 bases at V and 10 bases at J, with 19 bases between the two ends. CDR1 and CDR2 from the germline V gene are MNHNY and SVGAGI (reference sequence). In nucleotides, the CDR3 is TGTGCCAGCAGCCCCCCTGAAGGGTCGAGAGAGCAGTTCTTC. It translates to CASSPPEGSREQFF.

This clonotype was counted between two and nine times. CDR3 loop: CASSSLRGSSYEQYF. CDR3 DNA: TGCGCCAGCAGCAGTCTCAGGGGGAGTTCCTACGAGCAGTACTTC. V is TRBV5-1 and J is TRBJ2-7; 7 bases agree with TRBD1. The germline CDR1 and CDR2 sequences are SGHRS and YFSETQ. The CDR3 has 15 residues. V lost 4 bases, J lost 1 base, and 8 bases stayed unmatched.